What follows are 2 T cell receptor beta chains derived from one specimen sequenced in a study of identical twins. TCRdb used MiXCR to reprocess the 5' RACE reads, holding one entry per CDR3 protein. This table holds roughly 720,000 distinct CDR3 sequences, roughly 18% found once. These data were also reused for a study on T cells expressing NK-cell markers.

The sample taken for sequencing was PBMCs. Receptor source: a woman aged 18-29 years in good health.

Turning to this clonotype: One end of the junction varies from germline; a read error may be responsible. V usage is TRBV3-1 and J usage is TRBJ2-3; 7 bases fit TRBD2. The length of the CDR3 is 16 residues. The germline V gene has CDR1 LGHDT and CDR2 YNNKEL (reference sequence). The DNA of the CDR3 is TGTGCCTGCAGCCCCCGGACCACCGGGGGGTTTGATACGCAGTATTTT. It encodes CACSPRTTGGFDTQYF.

There are many counts of this clonotype. This chain connects TRBV10-3 to TRBJ2-5; the match to TRBD1 covers 8 bases. Germline V CDR1 and CDR2: ENHRY, SYGVKD. The ends lost 3 bases at V and 2 bases at J; junction bases unmatched: 2. The CDR3 runs to 14 residues. This chain's CDR3 is CAISDRTGQETQYF. CDR3 DNA sequence: TGTGCCATCAGTGACAGGACAGGGCAAGAGACCCAGTACTTC.